The clone carrying this TCR beta chain was observed many times. Antigen unknown. These data are taken from a study of CD8 T cells in ankylosing spondylitis. Study outcomes and limitations: A TCR beta motif of eight highly homologous variants appeared characteristic of ankylosing spondylitis blood.

TCRdb redid the calling of the 5' RACE reads with MiXCR, one entry per CDR3 protein. Among more than 500,000 distinct CDR3 sequences listed, less than 6% were seen once. This TCR was recovered from a male donor with ankylosing spondylitis. Sample: blood, either unsorted or a sorted T cell fraction (not recorded which).

The CDR3: CAWSVMGSAEAFF. Written as DNA, the CDR3 is TGTGCCTGGAGTGTAATGGGTTCTGCTGAAGCTTTCTTT. The V call is TRBV30, the J call TRBJ1-1; D not certain. V shed 0 bases and J shed 6 bases, with 11 bases lying between them. The CDR3 covers 13 residues. Germline CDR1 is GTSNPN and CDR2 is SVGIG (reference sequence).